This T cell receptor beta chain was identified in a study of cytomegalovirus exposure and HLA in healthy donors. The wider study: Membership in the Caucasian-associated ancestry cluster was found for 65% to 85% of around 380 genotyped donors.

CDR3 length: 15 amino acids. CDR1 and CDR2 (germline): MNHEY, SVGAGI. The trim removed 3 bases at V and 4 bases at J, leaving 3 bases unmatched. Findings of the study overall: Reportedly, TCR beta sequences accurately predicted HLA-A and HLA-B alleles in most subjects.

Regarding this clone: No antigen is known for it.

In the PCR, 60 Vbeta and 13 Jbeta primers were used. Repertoires were generated with immunoSEQ multiplex PCR, while TCRdb's copy carries only in-frame clones and drops some. The sample shows 150,000 to 250,000 clones, about four fifths of them seen only once. The clonotype was recovered from a boy aged 2 to 10 in good health and CMV-seronegative. The sequencing sample was made of PBMCs. The chain carries TRBV6-5 and TRBJ2-2; TRBD2 matches at 9 bases. The CDR3 protein is CASSYWTSATGELFF. In nucleotides, the CDR3 is TGTGCCAGCAGTTATTGGACTAGCGCCACCGGGGAGCTGTTTTTT.